A single sample is the source of the 5 T cell receptor beta chains below, sequenced in a study of T-cell reconstitution after alpha-beta-depleted transplantation in children. During its preparation, the TCRbeta library received unique molecular identifiers. TCRdb reanalysed the PCR reads using MiXCR and keeps one entry per CDR3 protein. The table records about 870,000 distinct CDR3 sequences, roughly 15% of them present only once. The material sequenced was PBMCs, mostly from graft donor cells, taken 360 days after TCRalphabeta/CD19-depleted stem cell transplant. The receptors here all came from a male patient younger than 18 who had a stem cell transplant for acute lymphoblastic leukemia, so the T cells may come from the graft donor.

This clonotype showed up just a few times. This chain connects TRBV5-6 to TRBJ2-2; 7 bases agree with TRBD1. The CDR3 length is 15 residues. The J segment lost 6 bases and the V segment lost 3 bases, leaving 8 bases of the junction unmatched. The germline gives CDR1 SGHDT, CDR2 YYEEEE. The CDR3 region is CASSWGNRGAGELFF. The DNA of the CDR3 is TGTGCCAGCAGCTGGGGAAACAGGGGCGCCGGGGAGCTGTTTTTT. The whole variable domain, filled in from reference TRBV5-6 and TRBJ2-2, reads DAGVTQSPTHLIKTRGQQVTLRCSPKSGHDTVSWYQQALGQGPQFIFQYYEEEERQRGNFPDRFSGHQFPNYSSELNVNALLLGDSALYLCASSWGNRGAGELFFGEGSRLTVL.

This clonotype was observed a few times. V usage is TRBV15 and J usage is TRBJ2-3; the match to TRBD2 covers 9 bases. The J segment lost 9 bases and the V segment lost 0 bases, leaving 7 bases of the junction unmatched. The CDR3 spans 15 residues. Germline V gives CDR1 LNHNV, CDR2 YYDKDF (reference sequence). In nucleotides, the CDR3 is TGTGCCACCAGCAGAGATGGAGCGGGAGGAGCGACGCAGTATTTT. Protein product: CATSRDGAGGATQYF.

The CDR3 DNA reads TGCGCCAGCAGGCCAAGTTTGTCGGAGAACACTGAAGCTTTCTTT. Translating gives CASRPSLSENTEAFF. The rearrangement joins TRBV5-1 to TRBJ1-1; D not certain. In germline, CDR1 is SGHRS, CDR2 YFSETQ. V lost 5 bases to trimming and J lost 1 base, with 15 bases between them. CDR3 length: 15 amino acids.

The chain joins TRBV29-1 to TRBJ2-1, with 7 bases identical to TRBD2. This CDR3 is 13 amino acids long. Germline assignment: CDR1 SQVTM and CDR2 ANQGSEA. V dropped 6 bases and J dropped 3; count of bases not matched to a gene: 5. This chain's CDR3 is CSVSREDYNEQFF. The CDR3 region has the DNA TGCAGCGTGTCCCGGGAGGACTACAATGAGCAGTTCTTC.

The chain couples TRBV6-1 to TRBJ2-7; a weak D match, TRBD1 (7 bases). The CDR3 spans 16 residues. Per the germline V gene, CDR1 is MNHNS and CDR2 is SASEGT. With 0 bases removed from V and 4 bases from J, the gap between germline ends came to 16 bases. The CDR3 spells CASSEATEGAGYEQYF. The CDR3 DNA is TGTGCCAGCAGTGAAGCCACGGAGGGGGCCGGGTACGAGCAGTACTTC.